One and the same sample provided the 20 T cell receptor beta chains below, sequenced in a study of neurological immune-mediated disorders. TCRdb passed the 5' RACE reads through MiXCR, listing each CDR3 protein once. This sample has under 70,000 distinct CDR3 sequences; about 3.2% occur once, and the top ten carry approximately 7%. Sequencing was done on a sample of PBMCs. Receptor source: a woman aged 55-70 years with multiple sclerosis.

This clonotype was observed at least ten times. The chain combines TRBV20-1 with TRBJ2-7; tentative D call: TRBD2 (5 bases). The V end was cut by 5 bases, the J end by 0 bases, with 11 bases between. This CDR3 contains 13 residues. From germline, CDR1 is DFQATT and CDR2 SNEGSKA (reference sequence). CDR3 nucleotide sequence: TGCAGTGCTGGAGGACGTAACTCCTACGAGCAGTACTTC. It translates to CSAGGRNSYEQYF.

Many counts were recorded for this clonotype. The chain is built from TRBV5-8 and TRBJ2-3, with 8 bases identical to TRBD2. Germline CDR1 and CDR2: SGHTS and YDEGEE. This CDR3 contains 16 residues. With 0 bases clipped from V and 1 base from J, the junction kept 4 bases outside the gene matches. The CDR3: CASSLVFSGGTDTQYF. The CDR3 nucleotides are TGTGCCAGCAGCTTGGTATTTAGCGGGGGCACAGATACGCAGTATTTT.

This clonotype has a handful of counts. A read error may be the cause here, since a much bigger clone is one base away. The chain combines TRBV7-2 with TRBJ1-1; no clear D gene. From germline, CDR1 is SGHTA and CDR2 FQGNSA. V lost 7 bases to trimming and J lost 4 bases, with 13 bases between them. The CDR3 is made up of 13 amino acids. This chain's CDR3 is CASKRKPVTEAFF. The CDR3 DNA follows: TGTGCCAGCAAGAGAAAGCCTGTCACTGAAGCTTTCTTT.

This clonotype was counted at least ten times. The chain combines TRBV20-1 with TRBJ2-1; 12 bases match TRBD2. Trimming removed 0 bases from V and 3 bases from J; junction bases left unmatched: 6. Germline V gene data show CDR1 as DFQATT and CDR2 as SNEGSKA (reference sequence). This CDR3 contains 17 residues. In DNA, the CDR3 is TGCAGTGCTAGAGATCCGAGGACTAGCGGGGTCTACAATGAGCAGTTCTTC. It encodes CSARDPRTSGVYNEQFF.

This clonotype was observed many times. This sequence joins TRBV11-2 and TRBJ2-2; D is perhaps TRBD2 (6 bases). The germline CDR1 and CDR2 sequences are SGHAT and FQNNGV. The V end was cut by 4 bases, the J end by 7 bases, with 16 bases between. The CDR3 has 15 amino acids. The CDR3 loop reads CASSYRGSSYGELFF. The CDR3, as DNA: TGTGCCAGCAGCTACCGGGGGAGTTCCTACGGGGAGCTGTTTTTT.

This clonotype was seen repeatedly, ten times or more. The chain is built from TRBV20-1 and TRBJ2-7; 14 positions match TRBD2. This CDR3 has 17 residues. The V gene end was trimmed by 4 bases and the J gene end by 3 bases; junction bases not matched to a gene: 11. Looked up from germline, CDR1 is DFQATT and CDR2 is SNEGSKA (reference sequence). The DNA for the CDR3 is TGCAGTGCTACCCGACTAGCGGGAGGGCCGGTAAACTACGAGCAGTACTTC. Amino acid sequence: CSATRLAGGPVNYEQYF.

This clonotype appeared many times. The chain uses TRBV27 and TRBJ2-2; the D gene is possibly TRBD2 (6 bases). Trimming removed 0 bases from V and 6 bases from J, with 8 bases in between. The CDR3 loop spans 14 amino acids. Germline V gene data show CDR1 as MNHEY and CDR2 as SMNVEV (reference sequence). In DNA, the CDR3 is TGTGCCAGCAGTTTATCGGGAGGTCCCGGGGAGCTGTTTTTT. It is translated as CASSLSGGPGELFF.

This clonotype was recorded a few times. A much bigger clone sits one base away, suggesting this may be a read error. The chain is built from TRBV5-6 and TRBJ2-1; tentatively, D is TRBD1 or TRBD2 (5 bases each). Trimming took 1 base from V and 3 from J, leaving 14 bases between them. The CDR3 consists of 16 residues. Germline-derived CDR1 and CDR2 are SGHDT and YYEEEE. The CDR3 nucleotides are TGTGCCAGCAGCTTGAGAGAGGGGTACATCTACAATGAGCAGTTCTTC. It codes for CASSLREGYIYNEQFF.

In its sample, this clonotype was seen many times. The chain is built from TRBV28 and TRBJ2-1; a weak D match, TRBD2 (5 bases). The germline V and J ends were trimmed by 5 bases and 3 bases, with 11 bases remaining between them. The V gene's germline CDR1 is MDHEN and CDR2 SYDVKM. CDR3 length: 14 amino acids. The CDR3 loop reads CASSPADIYNEQFF. The CDR3 DNA reads as TGTGCCAGCAGTCCAGCGGATATCTACAATGAGCAGTTCTTC.

The J gene is TRBJ2-3, the V gene TRBV5-1; tentatively, D is TRBD2 (6 bases). V lost 4 bases and J lost 5, with 17 bases in between. Per the germline V gene, CDR1 is SGHRS and CDR2 is YFSETQ. The CDR3 loop spans 15 amino acids. The CDR3 nucleotides read TGCGCCAGCAGCGCTCAAGCTCCGGGACTAGATACGCAGTATTTT. Protein product: CASSAQAPGLDTQYF.

This clonotype was picked up many times. The gene calls are TRBV7-9 and TRBJ1-5; tentative D call: TRBD1 (5 bases). The germline V gene encodes CDR1 SEHNR and CDR2 FQNEAQ (reference sequence). This CDR3 contains 19 residues. The V end lost 1 base, the J end lost 0 bases, and 19 bases lay between the germline ends. The CDR3 nucleotides are TGTGCCAGCAGCTTAGTCGTTGGGACGGAAGGCGATAGCAATCAGCCCCAGCATTTT. Residues: CASSLVVGTEGDSNQPQHF.

At least ten counts were recorded for this clonotype. The chain couples TRBV7-8 to TRBJ1-5; D ambiguous. The CDR3 contains 17 residues. Germline V lookup: CDR1 SGHVS, CDR2 FQNEAQ. Trimming stripped 5 bases from V and 0 bases from J, with 17 bases between. The CDR3: CASSQKDGRYSNQPQHF. CDR3 DNA sequence: TGTGCCAGCAGCCAGAAAGACGGCCGGTATAGCAATCAGCCCCAGCATTTT.

At least ten counts were recorded for this clonotype. J is TRBJ2-7 and V is TRBV20-1; D may match TRBD1 or TRBD2 (5 bases each). The CDR3 totals 14 residues. Germline V gene lookup returns CDR1 DFQATT and CDR2 SNEGSKA (reference sequence). V gave up 5 bases and J gave up 1 base, with 15 bases separating them. The CDR3 bases are TGCAGTGCTCGGGAACACGGGGCTTCCTACGAGCAGTACTTC. Translation gives CSAREHGASYEQYF.

This chain connects TRBV24-1 to TRBJ2-2; TRBD2 aligns across 9 bases. V shed 0 bases, J shed 1 base, and the junction held 5 bases outside the gene matches. Germline-derived CDR1 and CDR2 are KGHDR and SFDVKD. The CDR3 consists of 18 residues. CDR3 protein: CATSDLTATSGNTGELFF. The DNA for the CDR3 is TGTGCCACCAGTGATTTGACCGCGACTAGCGGGAACACCGGGGAGCTGTTTTTT.

This clonotype was counted ten times or more. CDR3 residues: CASRRDRDSIPETQYF. Here the CDR3 DNA reads TGTGCCAGCAGGCGTGACCGGGACAGTATTCCAGAGACCCAGTACTTC. The genes are TRBV7-9 and TRBJ2-5; 7 bases map to TRBD1. Unmatched junction bases numbered 14, after V lost 6 bases and J lost 4 bases. The CDR3 contains 16 residues. Germline V gene sequence: CDR1 SEHNR, CDR2 FQNEAQ (reference sequence). Full variable domain (outside the CDR3, taken from reference TRBV7-9 and TRBJ2-5): DTGVSQNPRHKITKRGQNVTFRCDPISEHNRLYWYRQTLGQGPEFLTYFQNEAQLEKSRLLSDRFSAERPKGSFSTLEIQRTEQGDSAMYLCASRRDRDSIPETQYFGPGTRLLVL.

This clonotype was recorded many times. The chain recombines TRBV10-3 with TRBJ1-6; 9 bases map to TRBD1. This CDR3 contains 16 residues. Germline lookup yields CDR1 ENHRY and CDR2 SYGVKD. Unmatched junction bases numbered 10, after V lost 6 bases and J lost 7 bases. The CDR3 sequence: CAISRTGEGWNSPLHF. The CDR3 nucleotides read TGTGCCATCAGCCGGACAGGGGAGGGGTGGAATTCACCCCTCCACTTT.

Ten or more counts support this clonotype. CDR3 in amino acids: CASSPSGYEQFF. CDR3 in DNA: TGTGCCAGCAGTCCGAGCGGGTACGAGCAGTTCTTC. V is TRBV12-3 or TRBV12-4 and J is TRBJ2-1; tentative D call: TRBD2 (6 bases). The CDR3 is 12 residues long. Trimming removed 5 bases from V and 10 bases from J, with 12 bases in between.

This clonotype was recorded at least ten times. The J gene is TRBJ1-2, the V gene TRBV29-1; 10 nucleotides agree with TRBD1. This CDR3 has 16 residues. The germline V gene encodes CDR1 SQVTM and CDR2 ANQGSEA. The trim removed 2 bases at V and 3 bases at J, leaving 9 bases unmatched. The DNA for the CDR3 is TGCAGCGTTGAATCCGGGACAGGGGACCATTACTATGGCTACACCTTC. Protein: CSVESGTGDHYYGYTF.

A remark on this clonotype: A much larger clone sits a single nucleotide away, making a read error possible. The chain uses TRBV20-1 and TRBJ2-7; 7 nucleotides agree with TRBD2. The CDR3 totals 13 residues. The V and J ends lost 6 bases and 3 bases, in that order; junction bases with no gene match: 8. Per the germline V gene, CDR1 is DFQATT and CDR2 is SNEGSKA (reference sequence). DNA for the CDR3: TGCAGTGCCCAGCGGGGAGCGGGCTACGAGCAGTACTTC. Its translation is CSAQRGAGYEQYF.

This clonotype was detected many times. V usage is TRBV9 and J usage is TRBJ2-1; a weak D match, TRBD2 (6 bases). The CDR3 is 13 residues long. Trimming shortened V by 1 base and J by 8 bases, and 10 bases separated the two germline ends. The germline CDR1 and CDR2 sequences are SGDLS and YYNGEE. CDR3 DNA: TGTGCCAGCAGCGTACGGCTAGCGCATGAGCAGTTCTTC. Amino acids: CASSVRLAHEQFF.